This entry lists 5 T cell receptor beta chains sequenced from one sample in a study of response to subunit inactivated influenza vaccine. TCRdb re-analysed the RT-PCR reads in MiXCR, keeping a single row per CDR3 protein. The repertoire includes approximately 700,000 distinct CDR3 sequences, 15% to 19% of them detected once, and around 10% sits in the top ten. The sequenced sample was PBMCs from blood, obtained roughly 12 days after vaccination. The receptors shown here come from a man between 50 and 59 years old who received an inactivated influenza vaccine.

The rearrangement joins TRBV18 to TRBJ1-1; D might be TRBD1 (5 bases). The V gene's germline CDR1 is KGHSH and CDR2 LQKENI. The V gene lost 0 bases and the J gene lost 5 bases, with 16 bases spanning the gap. CDR3 size: 16 residues. CDR3 coding DNA: TGTGCCAGCTCACCACCTTCAACCAGGGCGTTAACTGAAGCTTTCTTT. It codes for CASSPPSTRALTEAFF.

The chain is built from TRBV28 and TRBJ2-7; D may be TRBD1 (6 bases). Looked up from germline, CDR1 is MDHEN and CDR2 is SYDVKM. Trimming took 7 bases from V and 3 from J, leaving 16 bases between them. This CDR3 spans 14 amino acids. DNA of the CDR3: TGTGCCAGCACCGCTCACCCAGGGGTCTACGAGCAGTACTTC. As protein: CASTAHPGVYEQYF. Based on the CDR3 plus reference TRBV28 and TRBJ2-7, the full variable domain is DVKVTQSSRYLVKRTGEKVFLECVQDMDHENMFWYRQDPGLGLRLIYFSYDVKMKEKGDIPEGYSVSREKKERFSLILESASTNQTSMYLCASTAHPGVYEQYFGPGTRLTVT.

Ten or more counts support this clonotype. The chain recombines TRBV7-9 with TRBJ2-3, with TRBD2 matching 11 bases. The ends lost 5 bases at V and 2 bases at J; junction bases unmatched: 6. The length of the CDR3 is 16 residues. CDR1 SEHNR and CDR2 FQNEAQ come from the germline V gene (reference sequence). The CDR3 DNA follows: TGTGCCAGCAGCCCTCGACTAGCGGGACTCACAGATACGCAGTATTTT. Translated: CASSPRLAGLTDTQYF.

This clonotype came up a few times. This chain joins TRBV4-2 and TRBJ1-2, with TRBD1 as a possible D gene (5 bases). Germline CDR1 LGHNA, CDR2 YNFKEQ. Trimming removed 0 bases at V and 6 bases at J, with 11 bases between. This CDR3 contains 14 residues. CDR3 nucleotides: TGTGCCAGCAGCCAAGAACGCAGGGCTGATGGCTACACCTTC. It specifies CASSQERRADGYTF.

This clonotype was observed at least ten times. The gene calls are TRBV4-2 and TRBJ2-7, with 7 positions matching TRBD1. The CDR3 is 14 residues long. CDR1 and CDR2 from the germline V gene are LGHNA and YNFKEQ. The V and J ends lost 4 bases and 2 bases, in that order; junction bases with no gene match: 5. CDR3 bases: TGTGCCAGCAGCCCAGGGACAGTAACCTACGAGCAGTACTTC. This gives the protein CASSPGTVTYEQYF.